These 15 T cell receptor beta chains were sequenced from one sample in a study of OX40 agonist ivuxolimab in advanced cancers. TCRdb's copy holds only in-frame clones and misses some; the assay was immunoSEQ multiplex PCR. Of roughly 100,000 clones in the sample, about four fifths are singletons; the top ten hold about 1.5%. The specimen was CD4+ or CD8+ T cells sorted from blood, collected in a trial of the OX40 agonist ivuxolimab. These receptors came from an adult with an advanced solid tumor such as melanoma, head and neck, liver or kidney cancer.

The chain joins TRBV19 to TRBJ1-1; TRBD1 matches 10 bases. The CDR3 runs to 15 residues. Germline lookup yields CDR1 LNHDA and CDR2 SQIVND (reference sequence). V was pared by 7 bases and J by 4 bases, with 9 bases of the junction left unmatched. The chain's CDR3 is CASKGDRGTLTEAFF. In DNA form, the CDR3 reads TGTGCCAGTAAGGGGGACAGGGGTACTCTCACTGAAGCTTTCTTT.

The V and J genes are TRBV7-2 and TRBJ2-7; 13 nucleotides align to TRBD2. This CDR3 comprises 16 residues. From germline, CDR1 is SGHTA and CDR2 FQGNSA. The junction had 8 bases not matched to a gene; V was cut back by 3 bases and J by 6 bases. CDR3 protein: CASSFVPGLAGSEQYF. Here the CDR3 DNA reads TGTGCCAGCAGCTTTGTCCCGGGACTAGCGGGAAGCGAGCAGTACTTC.

This chain uses TRBV19 with TRBJ1-3; the match to TRBD1 covers 7 bases. CDR1 LNHDA and CDR2 SQIVND come from the germline V gene (reference sequence). The CDR3 is made up of 14 amino acids. After removal of 9 bases from V and 4 bases from J, the junction contained 9 bases not matched to a gene. Here the CDR3 DNA reads TGTGCCAGCAACGGGGCAGGGGGAGGAAACACCATATATTTT. It encodes CASNGAGGGNTIYF. Drawing the rest from reference TRBV19 and TRBJ1-3, the complete variable domain is DGGITQSPKYLFRKEGQNVTLSCEQNLNHDAMYWYRQDPGQGLRLIYYSQIVNDFQKGDIAEGYSVSREKKESFPLTVTSAQKNPTAFYLCASNGAGGGNTIYFGEGSWLTVV.

The V gene is TRBV4-3, the J gene TRBJ1-5; 10 bases map to TRBD1. CDR3 length: 16 amino acids. CDR1 and CDR2 from the germline V gene are LGHNA and YSLEER. V was pared by 0 bases and J by 7 bases, with 6 bases of the junction left unmatched. The CDR3 is CASSQDRTGGHQPQHF. CDR3 in DNA: TGCGCCAGCAGCCAAGATCGGACAGGGGGACACCAGCCCCAGCATTTT.

This clone was counted once. The chain couples TRBV4-1 to TRBJ2-5; D unresolved. V was clipped by 1 base and J by 1 base, with 7 bases between them. The CDR3 contains 14 residues. The germline V gene has CDR1 MGHRA and CDR2 YSYEKL. The CDR3 here is CASSQASFQETQYF. The CDR3, as DNA: TGCGCCAGCAGCCAAGCCAGTTTCCAAGAGACCCAGTACTTC.

The chain combines TRBV11-2 with TRBJ1-4; 12 positions agree with TRBD1. V lost 4 bases to trimming and J lost 7 bases; unmatched junction nucleotides: 1. Looked up from germline, CDR1 is SGHAT and CDR2 is FQNNGV. The CDR3 consists of 14 residues. This CDR3 is CASSWDRGREKLFF. The DNA of the CDR3 is TGTGCCAGCAGCTGGGACAGGGGGCGTGAAAAACTGTTTTTT.

The chain carries TRBV28 and TRBJ2-1; 7 positions match TRBD1. Trimming at V came to 5 bases and at J to 10 bases, leaving 8 bases not matched to a gene. The CDR3 has 13 amino acids. Germline values: CDR1 MDHEN, CDR2 SYDVKM. The CDR3 DNA reads as TGTGCCAGCAGTCCGACAGGGTATAGAGAGCAGTTCTTC. Translated: CASSPTGYREQFF.

The rearrangement links TRBV5-8 to TRBJ2-3; D is unresolved. The CDR3 length is 13 residues. Germline V lookup: CDR1 SGHTS, CDR2 YDEGEE. Between the trimmed V and J ends, which lost 4 bases and 1 base, there was a span of 7 bases. The CDR3 DNA follows: TGTGCCAGCAGCATTACAGGCACAGATACGCAGTATTTT. Translating gives CASSITGTDTQYF.

The rearrangement uses TRBV2 and TRBJ1-3; D possibly corresponds to TRBD1 (5 bases). The CDR3 spans 13 residues. In germline, CDR1 is SNHLY, CDR2 FYNNEI. V lost 7 bases, J lost 2 bases, and 9 bases lay in between. The CDR3 here is CASNGGAGNTIYF. DNA of the CDR3: TGTGCCAGCAATGGGGGTGCTGGAAACACCATATATTTT.

This rearrangement joins TRBV29-1 to TRBJ1-5; TRBD1 might be the D (6 bases). Germline-derived CDR1 and CDR2 are SQVTM and ANQGSEA. This CDR3 comprises 14 residues. V lost 6 bases and J 2 bases, leaving 14 bases between the germline ends. CDR3: CSVATGRGNQPQHF. CDR3 nucleotides: TGCAGCGTAGCCACAGGGAGGGGCAATCAGCCCCAGCATTTT.

Only one count was recorded for this clone. One end of the junction fails to match germline, which may point to a read error. The V and J genes are TRBV27 and TRBJ2-7; a possible D gene is TRBD1 (6 bases). Looked up from germline, CDR1 is MNHEY and CDR2 is SMNVEV (reference sequence). The CDR3 runs to 14 residues. CDR3 amino acids: CASSFPPDSGGILF. CDR3 DNA: TGTGCCAGCAGTTTCCCCCCGGACAGCGGCGGCATTCTCTTC.

In this sample, this clone turned up once. The CDR3 sequence: CASSQVFGATQYF. CDR3 nucleotides: TGTGCCAGCAGCCAAGTTTTCGGAGCAACGCAGTATTTT. The chain has TRBV14 and TRBJ2-3; no reliable D call. V lost 1 base to trimming and J lost 9 bases, with 11 bases between them. The CDR3 has 13 residues. The germline CDR1 and CDR2 sequences are SGHDN and FVKESK.

For this clone: Other DNA sequences from this sample encode an identical CDR3 as well. This rearrangement joins TRBV9 to TRBJ2-1; TRBD2 aligns across 9 bases. The V gene's germline CDR1 is SGDLS and CDR2 YYNGEE. With 0 bases clipped from V and 5 bases from J, the junction kept 15 bases outside the gene matches. The CDR3 sequence is 19 residues long. In nucleotides, the CDR3 is TGTGCCAGCAGCGTAGCTACAGGTCTGGCGGGGGGGCCAAACAATGAGCAGTTCTTC. Translated, it gives CASSVATGLAGGPNNEQFF.

Only a few counts were recorded for this clone. The rearrangement joins TRBV12-5 to TRBJ2-5; a possible D gene is TRBD2 (7 bases). The CDR3 spans 14 residues. Between the trimmed V and J ends, which lost 7 bases and 4 bases, there was a span of 16 bases. Germline CDR1 LGHNT, CDR2 FRNRAP. CDR3 in amino acids: CASAGGGAGETQYF. CDR3 in DNA: TGTGCTAGTGCCGGTGGGGGGGCAGGAGAGACCCAGTACTTC.

The chain combines TRBV19 with TRBJ1-3, with D unresolved. Germline V CDR1 and CDR2: LNHDA, SQIVND (reference sequence). The CDR3 has 15 amino acids. The V and J ends lost 6 bases and 0 bases respectively, with 12 bases between them. The CDR3 sequence: CASSSGGFSGNTIYF. CDR3 coding DNA: TGTGCCAGTAGCTCGGGAGGGTTCTCTGGAAACACCATATATTTT.